These 20 T cell receptor beta chains originate from one sample sequenced in a study of neurological immune-mediated disorders. From the 5' RACE reads, TCRdb called clonotypes with MiXCR, one entry per CDR3 protein. The sample lists around 41,000 distinct CDR3 sequences; around 15% were seen once. Sequencing was carried out using CD4+ T cells from blood. These receptors were obtained from a woman aged 55-69 years with HTLV-1-associated myelopathy (HAM/TSP).

This clonotype has at least ten counts. This sequence joins TRBV5-1 and TRBJ2-1; 9 positions agree with TRBD2. Trimming cost V 0 bases and J 10 bases; bases outside gene matches: 8. CDR3 size: 15 residues. From germline, CDR1 is SGHRS and CDR2 YFSETQ. CDR3 nucleotides: TGCGCCAGCAGCTTGGCGGGAATAGCGGGGGTCGAGCAGTTCTTC. It translates to CASSLAGIAGVEQFF.

This clonotype was detected ten times or more. V usage is TRBV7-2 and J usage is TRBJ2-7; D is ambiguous. The ends were cut back, 1 base at V and 3 bases at J, with 13 bases in the middle. CDR3 length: 15 residues. Germline CDR1 is SGHTA and CDR2 is FQGNSA. The CDR3 here is CASSLGHSVNYEQYF. In nucleotides, the CDR3 is TGTGCCAGCAGCTTAGGACATTCCGTAAACTACGAGCAGTACTTC.

The gene calls are TRBV30 and TRBJ1-1, with 9 nucleotides matching TRBD1. CDR1 and CDR2 (germline): GTSNPN, SVGIG (reference sequence). The CDR3 is 14 amino acids. Unmatched junction bases numbered 9, after V lost 3 bases and J lost 7 bases. The CDR3 sequence is CAWSSGTGYVEAFF. As DNA, the CDR3 is TGTGCCTGGAGCTCCGGGACAGGGTATGTTGAAGCTTTCTTT.

This clonotype was detected ten times or more. The chain links TRBV6-5 to TRBJ2-7, with TRBD1 matching over 7 bases. V lost 5 bases to trimming and J lost 0 bases; unmatched junction nucleotides: 4. The V gene's germline CDR1 is MNHEY and CDR2 SVGAGI. This CDR3 has 14 residues. CDR3: CASSLDRSSYEQYF. For the CDR3, the DNA is TGTGCCAGCAGTCTGGACAGGAGCTCCTACGAGCAGTACTTC.

This clonotype was observed at least ten times. CDR3 protein: CASSLGRAGANVLTF. CDR3 nucleotide sequence: TGTGCCAGCAGCTTGGGGAGAGCTGGGGCCAACGTCCTGACTTTC. V is TRBV5-8 and J is TRBJ2-6, with no clear D. Germline lookup yields CDR1 SGHTS and CDR2 YDEGEE. V lost 0 bases, J lost 2 bases, and 6 bases lay in between. The CDR3 runs to 15 residues.

In this sample, this clonotype is medium-sized. V usage is TRBV5-1 and J usage is TRBJ2-1, with no clear D. V lost 1 base, J lost 6 bases, and 8 bases lay in between. This CDR3 comprises 13 residues. Germline V gene sequence: CDR1 SGHRS, CDR2 YFSETQ. The CDR3 is CASSLRASNEQFF. CDR3 nucleotide sequence: TGCGCCAGCAGCTTGAGGGCCAGCAATGAGCAGTTCTTC.

This clonotype was found many times. The CDR3 coding sequence is TGCAGTGCTAGAGAGGACAGGGGGCGTCGCGAGCAGTACTTC. The encoded protein is CSAREDRGRREQYF. The chain is built from TRBV20-1 and TRBJ2-7; the match to TRBD1 covers 11 bases. The CDR3 consists of 14 residues. The ends lost 0 bases at V and 6 bases at J; junction bases unmatched: 4. Germline V gene data show CDR1 as DFQATT and CDR2 as SNEGSKA (reference sequence).

This clonotype was seen repeatedly, ten times or more. The chain employs TRBV6-6 and TRBJ1-1, with 8 positions matching TRBD1. The CDR3 is 13 amino acids. CDR1 MNHNY and CDR2 SVGAGI come from the germline V gene (reference sequence). V shed 7 bases and J 6 bases; nucleotides not matched to a gene: 7. The CDR3 spells CASTLGQGAEAFF. The CDR3 DNA sequence: TGTGCCAGCACTCTAGGACAGGGAGCTGAAGCTTTCTTT.

This clonotype was observed at least ten times. J is TRBJ2-3 and V is TRBV4-1; 11 bases are shared with TRBD2. V trimming: 4 bases; J trimming: 3 bases; junction bases outside the gene matches: 3. In germline, CDR1 is MGHRA, CDR2 YSYEKL. The CDR3 contains 15 residues. The CDR3 protein is CASSPRTSGTDTQYF. As DNA, the CDR3 is TGCGCCAGCAGCCCCCGGACTAGCGGGACAGATACGCAGTATTTT.

This clonotype occurred many times. The V gene is TRBV5-1, the J gene TRBJ1-6; D is possibly TRBD1 (6 bases). The CDR3 has 15 residues. CDR1 and CDR2 (germline): SGHRS, YFSETQ. The V end lost 7 bases, the J end lost 7 bases, and 18 bases lay between the germline ends. CDR3 nucleotides: TGCGCCAGCGGGAAAATGGACAGCCAGAATTCACCCCTCCACTTT. Amino acid sequence: CASGKMDSQNSPLHF.

This clonotype appeared many times. The gene calls are TRBV18 and TRBJ2-2; TRBD1 might be the D (6 bases). This CDR3 has 15 amino acids. The V and J ends lost 1 base and 6 bases respectively, with 12 bases between them. Germline CDR1 is KGHSH and CDR2 is LQKENI. CDR3 region: CASSPRGGSAGELFF. In nucleotides, the CDR3 is TGTGCCAGCTCACCACGAGGGGGTTCCGCCGGGGAGCTGTTTTTT.

Many counts were recorded for this clonotype. The chain employs TRBV20-1 and TRBJ2-5, with 9 positions matching TRBD2. Germline V gene sequence: CDR1 DFQATT, CDR2 SNEGSKA (reference sequence). Trimming removed 4 bases from V and 5 bases from J; junction bases left unmatched: 14. The CDR3 length is 16 residues. Written as DNA, the CDR3 is TGCAGTGCTACCTTCCTAGCGGGGTCAAAACGTGAGACCCAGTACTTC. Translated: CSATFLAGSKRETQYF.

There are many counts of this clonotype. The genes are TRBV5-1 and TRBJ1-2, with TRBD1 matching 11 bases. The trim removed 4 bases at V and 3 bases at J, leaving 17 bases unmatched. The germline V gene encodes CDR1 SGHRS and CDR2 YFSETQ. This CDR3 comprises 19 residues. The CDR3 sequence is CASSPWRGTGGLGYYGYTF. As DNA, the CDR3 is TGCGCCAGCAGCCCCTGGCGTGGGACAGGGGGTCTCGGATACTATGGCTACACCTTC.

The chain employs TRBV5-1 and TRBJ1-1, with a possible D match to TRBD1 (6 bases). Germline V gene data show CDR1 as SGHRS and CDR2 as YFSETQ. CDR3 size: 15 residues. V gave up 1 base and J gave up 8 bases, with 18 bases separating them. CDR3 sequence (DNA): TGCGCCAGCAGCTTGTGGGGGCAGCATCGACCCGAAGCTTTCTTT. It codes for CASSLWGQHRPEAFF. The whole variable domain, filled in from reference TRBV5-1 and TRBJ1-1, reads KAGVTQTPRYLIKTRGQQVTLSCSPISGHRSVSWYQQTPGQGLQFLFEYFSETQRNKGNFPGRFSGRQFSNSRSEMNVSTLELGDSALYLCASSLWGQHRPEAFFGQGTRLTVV.

This clonotype appeared many times. The gene calls are TRBV11-2 and TRBJ2-2; D tentatively reads TRBD1 or TRBD2 (5 bases each). Germline CDR1 is SGHAT and CDR2 is FQNNGV. The CDR3 length is 14 residues. Trimming stripped 5 bases from V and 0 bases from J, with 7 bases between. As DNA, the CDR3 is TGTGCCAGCAGCGGGGGTACGAACACCGGGGAGCTGTTTTTT. Amino acid sequence: CASSGGTNTGELFF.

This clonotype was seen repeatedly, ten times or more. The chain uses TRBV7-9 and TRBJ2-2, with D uncertain. The ends were cut back, 0 bases at V and 6 bases at J, with 11 bases in the middle. There are 15 residues in the CDR3. Germline V lookup: CDR1 SEHNR, CDR2 FQNEAQ (reference sequence). In DNA form, the CDR3 reads TGTGCCAGCAGCTTAGCGGACCGGAAAGCCGGGGAGCTGTTTTTT. Translating it yields CASSLADRKAGELFF.

At least ten counts were recorded for this clonotype. J is TRBJ1-1 and V is TRBV20-1; no definite D call. Germline-derived CDR1 and CDR2 are DFQATT and SNEGSKA (reference sequence). The CDR3 has 12 amino acids. Trimming stripped 3 bases from V and 2 bases from J, with 7 bases between. CDR3 protein: CSASGVNTEAFF. The CDR3 nucleotides read TGCAGTGCTAGTGGGGTTAACACTGAAGCTTTCTTT.

CDR3 sequence: CASSKYRQGGEQYF. In nucleotides, the CDR3 is TGTGCCAGCAGCAAGTATCGACAGGGTGGTGAGCAGTACTTC. The genes are TRBV7-8 and TRBJ2-7; 7 bases fit TRBD1. V dropped 5 bases and J dropped 7; count of bases not matched to a gene: 11. CDR1 and CDR2 from the germline V gene are SGHVS and FQNEAQ. This CDR3 is 14 amino acids long.

This clonotype has a count of ten or more. The genes are TRBV10-3 and TRBJ1-5; D not certain. The CDR3 has 16 amino acids. Germline V gene data show CDR1 as ENHRY and CDR2 as SYGVKD. Trimming took off 10 bases at V and 0 bases at J, with 19 bases between the two ends. CDR3 nucleotide sequence: TGTGCCACTTTCCCAGGAGGGTTATATAGCAATCAGCCCCAGCATTTT. This codes for CATFPGGLYSNQPQHF.

This clonotype came up many times. This chain's CDR3 is CASSRGLAGRSTDTQYF. Written as DNA, the CDR3 is TGTGCCAGCAGTCGAGGACTAGCGGGGAGAAGCACAGATACGCAGTATTTT. V is TRBV6-5 and J is TRBJ2-3; TRBD2 aligns across 12 bases. Germline CDR1 is MNHEY and CDR2 is SVGAGI. This CDR3 is 17 amino acids long. The trim removed 5 bases at V and 0 bases at J, leaving 6 bases unmatched.